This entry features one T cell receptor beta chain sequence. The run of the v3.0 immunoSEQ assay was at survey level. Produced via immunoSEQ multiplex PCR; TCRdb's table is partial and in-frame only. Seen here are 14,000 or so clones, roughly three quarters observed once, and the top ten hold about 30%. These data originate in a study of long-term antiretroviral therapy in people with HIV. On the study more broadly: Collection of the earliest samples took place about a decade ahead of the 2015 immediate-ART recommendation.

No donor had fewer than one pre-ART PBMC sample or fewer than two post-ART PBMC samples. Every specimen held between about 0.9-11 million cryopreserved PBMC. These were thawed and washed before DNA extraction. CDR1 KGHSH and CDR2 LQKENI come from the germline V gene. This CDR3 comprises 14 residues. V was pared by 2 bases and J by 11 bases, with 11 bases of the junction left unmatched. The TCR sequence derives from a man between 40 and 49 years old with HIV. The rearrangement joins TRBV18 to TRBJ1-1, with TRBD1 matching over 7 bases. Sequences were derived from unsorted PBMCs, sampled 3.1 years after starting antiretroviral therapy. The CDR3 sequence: CASSPDRVSDRAFF. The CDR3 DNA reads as TGTGCCAGCTCACCAGACAGGGTCTCAGACCGCGCTTTCTTT.